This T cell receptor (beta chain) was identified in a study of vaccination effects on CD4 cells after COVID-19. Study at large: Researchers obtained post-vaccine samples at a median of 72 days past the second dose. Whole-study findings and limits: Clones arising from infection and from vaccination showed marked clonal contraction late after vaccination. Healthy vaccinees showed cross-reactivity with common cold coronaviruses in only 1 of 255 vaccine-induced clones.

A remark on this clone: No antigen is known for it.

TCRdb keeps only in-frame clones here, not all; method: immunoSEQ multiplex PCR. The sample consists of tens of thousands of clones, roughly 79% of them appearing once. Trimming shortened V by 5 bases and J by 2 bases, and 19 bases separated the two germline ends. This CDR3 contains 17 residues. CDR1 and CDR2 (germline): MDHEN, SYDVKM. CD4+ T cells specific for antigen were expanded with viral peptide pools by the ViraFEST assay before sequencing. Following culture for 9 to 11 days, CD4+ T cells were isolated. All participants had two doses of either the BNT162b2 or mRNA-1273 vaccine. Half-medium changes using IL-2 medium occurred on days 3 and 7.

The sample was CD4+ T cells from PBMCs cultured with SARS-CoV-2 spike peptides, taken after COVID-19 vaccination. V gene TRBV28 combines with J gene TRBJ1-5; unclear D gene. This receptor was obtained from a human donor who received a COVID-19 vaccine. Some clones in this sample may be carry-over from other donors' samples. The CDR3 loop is CASSPPHYKGGNQPQHF. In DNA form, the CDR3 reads TGTGCCAGCAGTCCGCCCCATTACAAGGGCGGCAATCAGCCCCAGCATTTT. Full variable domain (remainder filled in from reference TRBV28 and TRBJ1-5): DVKVTQSSRYLVKRTGEKVFLECVQDMDHENMFWYRQDPGLGLRLIYFSYDVKMKEKGDIPEGYSVSREKKERFSLILESASTNQTSMYLCASSPPHYKGGNQPQHFGDGTRLSIL.